This T cell receptor beta chain was obtained from a study of T cell repertoires in cytomegalovirus infection. Looking at the study overall: Signatures in public TCR beta sequences pointed to both CMV infection and matching HLA type. Study results and caveats: CMV-specific TCR beta clonotypes restricted by HLA-C dominated the ex vivo response. Public TCR beta family frequency separated CMV-and-HLA carriers, including in an independent cohort.

This clonotype appeared many times. Its antigen is unknown. CDR3 size: 14 residues. Trimming at V came to 3 bases and at J to 5 bases, leaving 3 bases not matched to a gene. The germline V gene encodes CDR1 SEHNR and CDR2 FQNEAQ (reference sequence). MiXCR was run by TCRdb on the reads, yielding one entry per CDR3 protein. The sample records about 260,000 distinct CDR3 sequences, roughly an eighth being singletons. This chain uses TRBV7-9 with TRBJ2-2, with 7 nucleotides matching TRBD1. The clonotype comes from a human donor in good health (CMV status not recorded). Some clones in this sample may be carry-over from other donors' samples. Source material: PBMCs. The CDR3 nucleotides read TGTGCCAGCAGCTTCCCACAGGGGACCGGGGAGCTGTTTTTT. It specifies CASSFPQGTGELFF.